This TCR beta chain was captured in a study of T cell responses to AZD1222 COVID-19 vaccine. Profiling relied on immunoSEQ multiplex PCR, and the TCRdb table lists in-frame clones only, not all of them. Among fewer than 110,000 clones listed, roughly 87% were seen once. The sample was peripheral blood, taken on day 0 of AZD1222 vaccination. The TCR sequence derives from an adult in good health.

Here the CDR3 reads CSVGTGRNYGYTF. CDR3 nucleotides: TGCAGCGTTGGAACAGGGCGTAACTATGGCTACACCTTC. The chain recombines TRBV29-1 with TRBJ1-2, with a tentative D call TRBD1 (6 bases). Germline values: CDR1 SQVTM, CDR2 ANQGSEA. This CDR3 has 13 residues. The germline V and J ends were trimmed by 4 bases and 1 base, with 10 bases remaining between them.